This T cell receptor (beta chain) was profiled in a study of T-cell reconstitution after alpha-beta-depleted transplantation in children. Construction of the TCRbeta library involved unique molecular identifiers. TCRdb processed the PCR reads anew with MiXCR; each CDR3 protein has one entry. This repertoire shows about 1,000,000 distinct CDR3 sequences, about 29% found once; its top ten account for 28%. Study conclusions and caveats: Once a year had passed after transplant, T-cell counts and diversity came mostly from newly produced T cells. Surviving recipient T cells and intrathymic progenitors accounted for some patients' high TCRbeta diversity at day 60. Reports say that about two months after transplant, the alpha-beta T cells came out of several hundred graft clones that had expanded.

Germline-derived CDR1 and CDR2 are LGHDT and YNNKEL (reference sequence). CDR3 length: 16 amino acids. V lost 3 bases, J lost 3 bases, and 7 bases stayed unmatched. This clonotype has just a few counts. Its target is unknown. The sequencing here drew on PBMCs, mostly from graft donor cells, taken 360 days after TCRalphabeta/CD19-depleted stem cell transplant. The TCR comes from a boy younger than two who had a stem cell transplant for SCID, so the T cells may come from the graft donor. The gene calls are TRBV3-1 and TRBJ2-3, with 9 nucleotides matching TRBD2. The CDR3: CASSHLAGRGTDTQYF. CDR3 nucleotides: TGTGCCAGCAGCCACCTAGCGGGGAGAGGGACAGATACGCAGTATTTT.